These 22 T cell receptor beta chains were all obtained from the same sample, sequenced in a study of TIL therapy for anti-PD-1-resistant metastatic lung cancer. Time point indicated: pre-treatment sample, taken before nivolumab and TIL therapy. Pleural nodules or supraclavicular lymph nodes made up most of the excised metastases sampled. The immunoSEQ assay was v3. Only in-frame clones appear in the TCRdb table, and some are missing; sequencing was by immunoSEQ multiplex PCR. This sample carries some 14,000 clones, 66% of them seen once, and the ten largest clones take approximately 9.4%. The starting material was tumor tissue, obtained at baseline. The receptors were gathered from a woman aged 25-80 years with non-small cell lung cancer.

The chain is built from TRBV5-4 and TRBJ1-1; D ambiguous. The CDR3 length is 15 residues. V was cut by 3 bases and J by 3 bases, with 15 bases left in between. Germline loops: CDR1 SGHNT, CDR2 YYREEE (reference sequence). The CDR3 is CASSSLGKRDTEAFF. Here the CDR3 DNA reads TGTGCCAGCAGCTCCTTGGGTAAGCGGGACACTGAAGCTTTCTTT.

The chain's CDR3 is CSVSPRATNEKLFF. For the CDR3, the DNA is TGCAGCGTAAGCCCCAGGGCAACTAATGAAAAACTGTTTTTT. The rearrangement joins TRBV29-1 to TRBJ1-4, with D possibly matching TRBD1 (5 bases). Trimming shortened V by 6 bases and J by 0 bases, and 11 bases separated the two germline ends. CDR1 is SQVTM and CDR2 is ANQGSEA in the germline V gene. CDR3 length: 14 amino acids.

The V gene is TRBV6-5, the J gene TRBJ2-3; D is ambiguous. V was pared by 2 bases and J by 2 bases, with 11 bases between. The V gene's germline CDR1 is MNHEY and CDR2 SVGAGI. The CDR3 is 15 amino acids. The DNA for the CDR3 is TGTGCCAGCAGTTACGGTGGCCAGAACACAGATACGCAGTATTTT. This codes for CASSYGGQNTDTQYF.

The chain recombines TRBV2 with TRBJ2-5; the D call may be TRBD1 or TRBD2 (6 bases each). CDR1 and CDR2 (germline): SNHLY, FYNNEI. V was trimmed by 2 bases and J by 6 bases, leaving 19 bases between them. The CDR3 totals 16 residues. CDR3: CASSEIPLGGGKTQYF. CDR3 coding DNA: TGTGCCAGCAGTGAAATCCCGTTGGGGGGCGGGAAGACCCAGTACTTC.

This chain joins TRBV2 and TRBJ1-1; D not certain. The CDR3 consists of 14 residues. The V gene's germline CDR1 is SNHLY and CDR2 FYNNEI. Trimming took 3 bases from V and 3 from J, leaving 11 bases between them. CDR3 bases: TGTGCCAGCAGTGATAATGGGAGATACACTGAAGCTTTCTTT. Amino acids: CASSDNGRYTEAFF.

This clone is labeled medium-sized. The chain recombines TRBV7-3 with TRBJ1-3; TRBD1 agrees at 9 bases. Germline values: CDR1 SGHTA, CDR2 FQGTGA. The CDR3 is made up of 15 amino acids. The V and J ends lost 7 bases and 2 bases, in that order; junction bases with no gene match: 6. CDR3 nucleotides: TGTGCCAGCATGCGGACAGGGGAAGCTGGAAACACCATATATTTT. This gives the protein CASMRTGEAGNTIYF.

This clone was counted between two and nine times. CDR3 residues: CASRTGTGFVVEHF. The CDR3 region has the DNA TGTGCCAGTAGGACCGGGACAGGGTTTGTAGTTGAGCATTTT. V gene TRBV19 combines with J gene TRBJ1-5, with TRBD1 matching over 9 bases. The germline gives CDR1 LNHDA, CDR2 SQIVND (reference sequence). The CDR3 is 14 residues long. The V and J ends lost 6 bases and 14 bases, in that order; junction bases with no gene match: 14.

This clone occurred a few times. This chain joins TRBV27 and TRBJ2-3; D is perhaps TRBD1 (6 bases). The CDR3 runs 15 residues. Trimming cost V 5 bases and J 1 base, with 13 bases left between them. Germline V gene data show CDR1 as MNHEY and CDR2 as SMNVEV (reference sequence). The CDR3 DNA is TGTGCCAGCAGTACAACAGGGATACGCACAGATACGCAGTATTTT. Translated: CASSTTGIRTDTQYF.

The chain uses TRBV15 and TRBJ1-5; unclear D gene. V was shortened by 5 bases and J by 5 bases, with 10 bases between the two germline ends. Germline V gene lookup returns CDR1 LNHNV and CDR2 YYDKDF (reference sequence). The CDR3 length is 13 residues. As DNA, the CDR3 is TGTGCCACCAGCGGTCAGGCTCATCAGCCCCAGCATTTT. Residues: CATSGQAHQPQHF. The full variable domain, with the rest looked up from reference TRBV15 and TRBJ1-5, is DAMVIQNPRYQVTQFGKPVTLSCSQTLNHNVMYWYQQKSSQAPKLLFHYYDKDFNNEADTPDNFQSRRPNTSFCFLDIRSPGLGDTAMYLCATSGQAHQPQHFGDGTRLSIL.

This sequence joins TRBV29-1 and TRBJ1-4; D gene unclear. Trimming took 2 bases from V and 8 from J, leaving 15 bases between them. Per the germline V gene, CDR1 is SQVTM and CDR2 is ANQGSEA. The CDR3 runs 14 residues. CDR3 sequence reads: CSVELPGEGEKLFF. CDR3 coding DNA: TGCAGCGTTGAATTGCCCGGGGAGGGCGAAAAACTGTTTTTT.

This clone was seen a few times. CDR3 nucleotide sequence: TGTGCCAGCAGCGGAATCACGAGGGGTAACACTGAAGCTTTCTTT. Its protein product is CASSGITRGNTEAFF. This chain joins TRBV9 and TRBJ1-1; tentative D call: TRBD1 (5 bases). The CDR3 covers 15 residues. From germline, CDR1 is SGDLS and CDR2 YYNGEE. Trimming pared 3 bases from V and 2 bases from J, leaving 14 bases between. The full variable domain, with the rest looked up from reference TRBV9 and TRBJ1-1, is DSGVTQTPKHLITATGQRVTLRCSPRSGDLSVYWYQQSLDQGLQFLIQYYNGEERAKGNILERFSAQQFPDLHSELNLSSLELGDSALYFCASSGITRGNTEAFFGQGTRLTVV.

V and J are TRBV5-1 and TRBJ2-7, with 9 bases lining up with TRBD1. This CDR3 region has 15 residues. Germline V gene lookup returns CDR1 SGHRS and CDR2 YFSETQ. V lost 4 bases to trimming and J lost 7 bases; unmatched junction nucleotides: 12. This chain's CDR3 is CASSASGTGTGEQYF. The CDR3, as DNA: TGCGCCAGCAGCGCCTCCGGGACAGGGACTGGGGAGCAGTACTTC.

J is TRBJ2-3 and V is TRBV6-1; D is unclear. This CDR3 has 11 amino acids. The germline CDR1 and CDR2 sequences are MNHNS and SASEGT. V was clipped by 8 bases and J by 4 bases, with 7 bases between them. CDR3 sequence reads: CASGRADTQYF. The CDR3 DNA sequence: TGTGCCAGCGGGCGAGCAGATACGCAGTATTTT.

V gene TRBV28 combines with J gene TRBJ1-5; TRBD1 is a possible D gene (6 bases). V was pared by 5 bases and J by 9 bases, with 14 bases between. CDR3 length: 13 residues. Germline V gives CDR1 MDHEN, CDR2 SYDVKM. The CDR3 DNA reads as TGTGCCAGCAGTAACAGACAGGTCCGGCCCCAGCATTTT. It is translated as CASSNRQVRPQHF.

V usage is TRBV7-8 and J usage is TRBJ2-3, with a weak D call TRBD2 (6 bases). V lost 4 bases and J lost 2, with 13 bases in between. CDR3 size: 15 residues. The germline V gene encodes CDR1 SGHVS and CDR2 FQNEAQ. The CDR3 loop reads CASSSGTGPTDTQYF. As DNA, the CDR3 is TGTGCCAGCAGCTCCGGGACTGGCCCCACAGATACGCAGTATTTT. Full variable domain (missing parts from reference TRBV7-8 and TRBJ2-3): GAGVSQSPRYKVAKRGQDVALRCDPISGHVSLFWYQQALGQGPEFLTYFQNEAQLDKSGLPSDRFFAERPEGSVSTLKIQRTQQEDSAVYLCASSSGTGPTDTQYFGPGTRLTVL.

The chain recombines TRBV7-7 with TRBJ2-1; 9 bases map to TRBD2. The V and J ends lost 2 bases and 6 bases, in that order; junction bases with no gene match: 5. This CDR3 region has 15 residues. Germline-derived CDR1 and CDR2 are SSHAT and FNYEAQ (reference sequence). The CDR3 loop reads CASSLNLAGTNEQFF. CDR3 in DNA: TGTGCCAGCAGCTTAAATCTAGCGGGGACCAATGAGCAGTTCTTC.

This clone appeared a few times. In DNA form, the CDR3 reads TGCGCCAGCAGCCCCCAAGGACAGCCCCTCTATGGCTACACCTTC. As protein: CASSPQGQPLYGYTF. The chain links TRBV4-1 to TRBJ1-2, with D possibly matching TRBD1 (6 bases). Germline-derived CDR1 and CDR2 are MGHRA and YSYEKL. The CDR3 is 15 amino acids. With 4 bases removed from V and 4 bases from J, the gap between germline ends came to 16 bases.

This clone is a singleton in its sample. V gene TRBV27 combines with J gene TRBJ1-1; D remains unclear. Trimming cost V 1 base and J 1 base, with 10 bases left between them. Germline V lookup: CDR1 MNHEY, CDR2 SMNVEV (reference sequence). CDR3 length: 15 amino acids. For the CDR3, the DNA is TGTGCCAGCAGTTTATTCAAGCGGGGGAACACTGAAGCTTTCTTT. As protein: CASSLFKRGNTEAFF.

The chain links TRBV27 to TRBJ1-1; D gene ambiguous. V dropped 4 bases and J dropped 2 bases, with 8 bases sitting between them. Per the germline V gene, CDR1 is MNHEY and CDR2 is SMNVEV (reference sequence). This CDR3 region has 13 residues. The CDR3 DNA is TGTGCCAGCAGTTATAAGTTAAACACTGAAGCTTTCTTT. Encoded protein: CASSYKLNTEAFF.

J is TRBJ2-5 and V is TRBV30; possibly TRBD1 for D (5 bases). Trimming removed 2 bases from V and 6 bases from J, with 16 bases in between. This CDR3 is built from 14 residues. Germline V lookup: CDR1 GTSNPN, CDR2 SVGIG (reference sequence). The CDR3 coding sequence is TGTGCCTGGAGTCAGGTTGGCAGGGAAAAGACCCAGTACTTC. Protein product: CAWSQVGREKTQYF.

The rearrangement links TRBV19 to TRBJ2-1; 13 nucleotides agree with TRBD2. V trimming: 6 bases; J trimming: 5 bases; junction bases outside the gene matches: 13. CDR3 size: 18 residues. Germline V gene lookup returns CDR1 LNHDA and CDR2 SQIVND (reference sequence). CDR3 bases: TGTGCCAGTAGCCCTATTCGGGGACTAGCGGGGATTCACAATGAGCAGTTCTTC. This codes for CASSPIRGLAGIHNEQFF.

About this clone: One junction end disagrees with the germline gene, perhaps due to a read error. The J gene is TRBJ2-4, the V gene TRBV27; weak D call: TRBD2 (6 bases). The germline gives CDR1 MNHEY, CDR2 SMNVEV (reference sequence). The CDR3 runs to 14 residues. The CDR3 DNA reads TGTGCCAGCAGTTTATCGGGGGGTCGAAACGTTCAGTACTTC. This gives the protein CASSLSGGRNVQYF.